This entry describes one TCR beta chain. The CDR3 consists of 15 residues. Trimming left V 1 base short and J 7 bases short, with 14 bases between. Germline V CDR1 and CDR2: SGHTA, FQGNSA. The data originate from a study of blood T cell repertoires in COVID-19. Background on the study: Specimens from acute and convalescent COVID-19 originated in the United States, Italy and Spain. T cells, B-cell-depleted T cells, or PBMCs provided the cDNA or gDNA that served as material.

Per the original data handling: Reference gene primer amplification gave nucleated cell count estimates. Here immunoSEQ multiplex PCR was the method, and the copy in TCRdb shows in-frame clones only, minus some. The DNA was the basis for D and trimming; V, J and clone size are from that table. Of approximately 210,000 clones listed, 85% to 90% are singletons. This receptor was taken from a man between 18 and 29 years old with active or convalescent COVID-19. This chain links TRBV7-2 with TRBJ2-1; D perhaps matches TRBD1 (5 bases). Sequencing input: peripheral blood. CDR3 in DNA: TGTGCCAGCAGCTTAGATCCAGGGCCTTATAATGAGCAGTTCTTC. This translates into CASSLDPGPYNEQFF.